This T cell receptor (beta chain) was identified in a study of technical replicates of blood from a handful of donors. This clone was observed once. Assay: immunoSEQ multiplex PCR; the TCRdb copy retains only in-frame clones and omits some. The sample records 75,000 to 90,000 clones, approximately 93% being singletons. Sequencing was carried out using T cells isolated from PBMCs. The receptor was derived from a human donor in good health.

The CDR3 coding sequence is TGTGCCAGCAGCGTAGGCCCGGCGGCCTACGAGCAGTACTTC. Amino acids: CASSVGPAAYEQYF. The chain recombines TRBV9 with TRBJ2-7; the D is unclear. The CDR3 contains 14 residues. V was pared by 0 bases and J by 2 bases, with 9 bases between. CDR1 and CDR2 (germline): SGDLS, YYNGEE. Complete variable domain (other parts from reference TRBV9 and TRBJ2-7): DSGVTQTPKHLITATGQRVTLRCSPRSGDLSVYWYQQSLDQGLQFLIQYYNGEERAKGNILERFSAQQFPDLHSELNLSSLELGDSALYFCASSVGPAAYEQYFGPGTRLTVT.